Below are 30 T cell receptor beta chains sequenced from a single sample in a study of T cells after posttransplantation cyclophosphamide. TCRdb's copy holds only in-frame clones and misses some; the assay was immunoSEQ multiplex PCR. The data contain roughly 10,000 clones, about 90% of them singletons. Methotrexate plus calcineurin inhibitor accompanied controls' myeloablative marrow transplants; sampling was 1 year later. Sequencing was performed on PBMCs, taken 420 to 450 days after allogeneic stem cell transplant with calcineurin inhibitor and methotrexate. These receptors were obtained from a male patient aged 45-59 years who received an allogeneic stem cell transplant from an unrelated donor, was CMV-positive, and had chronic GVHD only. Some T cells may have originated in the graft donor.

The gene calls are TRBV5-1 and TRBJ2-7; 11 bases agree with TRBD2. The CDR3 has 14 amino acids. Trimming removed 3 bases from V and 2 bases from J; junction bases left unmatched: 1. The V gene's germline CDR1 is SGHRS and CDR2 YFSETQ. This CDR3 is CASSSTSGTYEQYF. For the CDR3, the DNA is TGCGCCAGCAGCTCGACTAGCGGGACCTACGAGCAGTACTTC.

This sequence joins TRBV6-5 and TRBJ2-1, with 9 bases lining up with TRBD1. The length of the CDR3 is 15 residues. Germline V gene data show CDR1 as MNHEY and CDR2 as SVGAGI. With V trimmed by 4 bases and J by 4 bases, 5 bases remained unmatched. The CDR3 loop is CASSSRDRDYNEQFF. DNA for the CDR3: TGTGCCAGCAGTTCCCGGGACAGGGATTACAATGAGCAGTTCTTC.

V and J are TRBV10-2 and TRBJ2-7, with D unclear. The CDR3 is 12 amino acids. V lost 6 bases to trimming and J lost 4 bases, with 10 bases between them. The germline V gene has CDR1 WSHSY and CDR2 SAAADI. DNA for the CDR3: TGCGCCAGCAGCGCCGGTGTTTACGAGCAGTACTTC. Amino acid sequence: CASSAGVYEQYF.

The chain couples TRBV6-5 to TRBJ2-1, with 9 bases identical to TRBD1. This CDR3 is 14 amino acids long. Germline CDR1 reads MNHEY; CDR2 reads SVGAGI. The V gene end was trimmed by 7 bases and the J gene end by 5 bases; junction bases not matched to a gene: 6. Here the CDR3 reads CASILGTGHNEQFF. The CDR3 bases are TGTGCCAGCATCCTGGGGACAGGGCACAATGAGCAGTTCTTC.

A note on this clone: At one of its ends the junction is not consistent with the germline gene, which may arise from a read error. Other DNA sequences in the same sample also yield this CDR3. The chain recombines TRBV13 with TRBJ1-5; 9 bases are a match to TRBD1. Per the germline V gene, CDR1 is PRHDT and CDR2 is FYEKMQ (reference sequence). The CDR3 runs to 20 residues. The CDR3 loop reads CASSLDLLGQGITSNQPQHF. The DNA for the CDR3 is TGCGCCAGCAGCTTAGACCTCCTAGGACAGGGGATAACTAGCAATCAGCCCCAGCATTTT.

The genes are TRBV19 and TRBJ2-7; TRBD2 matches 11 bases. In germline, CDR1 is LNHDA, CDR2 SQIVND (reference sequence). This CDR3 has 15 residues. The V gene end was trimmed by 7 bases and the J gene end by 2 bases; junction bases not matched to a gene: 7. CDR3 residues: CASTPTSGITYEQYF. Here the CDR3 DNA reads TGTGCCAGTACCCCGACTAGCGGGATAACCTACGAGCAGTACTTC.

The chain couples TRBV25-1 to TRBJ1-6, with D possibly matching TRBD1 (6 bases). The ends were cut back, 3 bases at V and 2 bases at J, with 11 bases in the middle. The germline gives CDR1 MGHDK, CDR2 SYGVNS. This CDR3 is built from 16 residues. In nucleotides, the CDR3 is TGTGCCAGCAGTGACAGGGGAAGCACCTATAATTCACCCCTCCACTTT. Protein sequence: CASSDRGSTYNSPLHF.

The genes are TRBV2 and TRBJ2-3; 7 bases align to TRBD2. V was pared by 5 bases and J by 1 base, with 24 bases of the junction left unmatched. Germline assignment: CDR1 SNHLY and CDR2 FYNNEI. This CDR3 is 21 amino acids long. This CDR3 reads CASSNLFRTRGNNLRTDTQYF. CDR3 nucleotides: TGTGCCAGCAGTAACCTATTCCGGACTAGAGGTAACAATCTACGCACAGATACGCAGTATTTT.

The rearrangement uses TRBV7-9 and TRBJ2-1; 7 bases fit TRBD2. The V and J ends lost 8 bases and 2 bases, in that order; junction bases with no gene match: 6. Per germline, CDR1 SEHNR and CDR2 FQNEAQ (reference sequence). This CDR3 has 14 residues. CDR3 sequence: CASSWAGAYNEQFF. The CDR3 coding sequence is TGTGCCAGCTCATGGGCGGGGGCCTACAATGAGCAGTTCTTC.

The J gene is TRBJ2-5, the V gene TRBV9, with TRBD1 matching 8 bases. Germline CDR1 reads SGDLS; CDR2 reads YYNGEE. Germline trimming cut 7 bases from V and 4 bases from J; bases unmatched to any gene: 12. The CDR3 is 15 residues long. The CDR3 sequence is CASGKTGGGRETQYF. Written as DNA, the CDR3 is TGTGCCAGCGGAAAAACAGGGGGAGGTCGAGAGACCCAGTACTTC.

The V and J genes are TRBV10-3 and TRBJ1-2; D remains ambiguous. Germline CDR1 reads ENHRY; CDR2 reads SYGVKD. CDR3 length: 15 amino acids. Trimming took 3 bases from V and 4 from J, leaving 15 bases between them. The CDR3 coding sequence is TGTGCCATCAGTGAAATTGGACGGGAGGTCTATGGCTACACCTTC. Translated, it gives CAISEIGREVYGYTF.

The J gene is TRBJ2-1, the V gene TRBV18, with 8 bases aligning to TRBD2. The CDR3 consists of 16 residues. CDR1 and CDR2 from the germline V gene are KGHSH and LQKENI. The junction had 2 bases not matched to a gene; V was cut back by 1 base and J by 0 bases. This chain's CDR3 is CASSPRTSGSYNEQFF. In DNA, the CDR3 is TGTGCCAGCTCACCACGCACTAGCGGCTCCTACAATGAGCAGTTCTTC.

This chain links TRBV5-1 with TRBJ1-2; D may be TRBD1 (6 bases). V dropped 0 bases and J dropped 4 bases, with 10 bases sitting between them. The CDR3 sequence is 14 residues long. Germline V lookup: CDR1 SGHRS, CDR2 YFSETQ. In DNA, the CDR3 is TGCGCCAGCAGCTTGGGGGACATCAGCTATGGCTACACCTTC. Its translation is CASSLGDISYGYTF.

The V and J genes are TRBV7-2 and TRBJ2-5, with 8 positions matching TRBD2. Per germline, CDR1 SGHTA and CDR2 FQGNSA. CDR3 length: 16 amino acids. J gave up 4 bases and V 3 bases, and 10 bases lay outside the gene matches. In nucleotides, the CDR3 is TGTGCCAGCAGCTTCGGGGGGACTAGACGCCGAGAGACCCAGTACTTC. It encodes CASSFGGTRRRETQYF. The whole variable domain, remainder taken from reference TRBV7-2 and TRBJ2-5, is GAGVSQSPSNKVTEKGKDVELRCDPISGHTALYWYRQSLGQGLEFLIYFQGNSAPDKSGLPSDRFSAERTGGSVSTLTIQRTQQEDSAVYLCASSFGGTRRRETQYFGPGTRLLVL.

The chain carries TRBV29-1 and TRBJ2-1; 8 bases agree with TRBD2. V lost 2 bases and J lost 9; bases outside the gene matches: 3. The CDR3 has 12 residues. Looked up from germline, CDR1 is SQVTM and CDR2 is ANQGSEA. The CDR3 sequence is CSVELAGGEQFF. In DNA, the CDR3 is TGCAGCGTTGAACTAGCGGGCGGTGAGCAGTTCTTC.

The chain employs TRBV15 and TRBJ2-3, with 7 bases lining up with TRBD2. V shed 4 bases, J shed 4 bases, and the junction held 11 bases outside the gene matches. This CDR3 spans 16 amino acids. The germline CDR1 and CDR2 sequences are LNHNV and YYDKDF (reference sequence). CDR3 bases: TGTGCCACCAGCAACGACCCGACTAGCAGTGCAGATACGCAGTATTTT. Amino acids: CATSNDPTSSADTQYF.

This chain connects TRBV9 to TRBJ2-1; TRBD2 matches 13 bases. Germline V lookup: CDR1 SGDLS, CDR2 YYNGEE. The CDR3 sequence is 16 residues long. The trim removed 3 bases at V and 9 bases at J, leaving 9 bases unmatched. The CDR3 coding sequence is TGTGCCAGCAGCGCACTAGGACTAGCGGGGGTAAGTGAGCAGTTCTTC. It translates to CASSALGLAGVSEQFF.

V gene TRBV18 combines with J gene TRBJ2-2; D is unclear. The V end was cut by 6 bases, the J end by 5 bases, with 10 bases between. Germline-derived CDR1 and CDR2 are KGHSH and LQKENI. This CDR3 has 13 residues. The CDR3 bases are TGTGCCAGCTCCCAAGAGCGTACCGGGGAGCTGTTTTTT. Translating gives CASSQERTGELFF. The full variable domain, rest sourced from reference TRBV18 and TRBJ2-2, is NAGVMQNPRHLVRRRGQEARLRCSPMKGHSHVYWYRQLPEEGLKFMVYLQKENIIDESGMPKERFSAEFPKEGPSILRIQQVVRGDSAAYFCASSQERTGELFFGEGSRLTVL.

The chain links TRBV11-3 to TRBJ2-1, with D hard to call. Trimming pared 1 base from V and 9 bases from J, leaving 13 bases between. Germline CDR1 reads SGHNT; CDR2 reads YENEEA. The CDR3 totals 14 residues. The CDR3 region is CASSLVGATSEQFF. As DNA, the CDR3 is TGTGCCAGCAGCTTAGTGGGCGCAACCAGTGAGCAGTTCTTC.

This clone is medium-sized within its sample. The V call is TRBV7-2, the J call TRBJ1-6, with D perhaps TRBD1 (6 bases). V was shortened by 4 bases and J by 14 bases, with 12 bases between the two germline ends. The germline gives CDR1 SGHTA, CDR2 FQGNSA. CDR3 length: 12 residues. The CDR3 region is CASSSPGQSLHF. DNA of the CDR3: TGTGCCAGCAGCTCCCCGGGACAATCCCTCCACTTT.

The J gene is TRBJ2-7, the V gene TRBV10-2; D perhaps matches TRBD2 (5 bases). In germline, CDR1 is WSHSY, CDR2 SAAADI. Trimming left V 6 bases short and J 0 bases short, with 9 bases between. This CDR3 is built from 13 residues. This CDR3 is CASSADFSYEQYF. The CDR3 DNA is TGCGCCAGCAGCGCGGACTTCTCCTACGAGCAGTACTTC.

The genes are TRBV10-3 and TRBJ1-2; TRBD1 matches at 7 bases. This CDR3 spans 16 amino acids. In germline, CDR1 is ENHRY, CDR2 SYGVKD. V was clipped by 7 bases and J by 4 bases; unmatched bases: 15. CDR3: CAIKRSTGYPVYGYTF. In nucleotides, the CDR3 is TGTGCCATCAAACGTTCGACAGGGTATCCCGTCTATGGCTACACCTTC.

J is TRBJ2-3 and V is TRBV5-6; weak D call: TRBD2 (5 bases). Germline V gives CDR1 SGHDT, CDR2 YYEEEE. Trimming removed 4 bases at V and 6 bases at J, with 15 bases between. The CDR3 consists of 14 residues. The CDR3 here is CASSPPGGGDTQYF. The CDR3 DNA reads TGTGCCAGCAGCCCCCCGGGCGGCGGGGATACGCAGTATTTT.

J is TRBJ2-3 and V is TRBV5-1; TRBD2 might be the D (7 bases). With 8 bases removed from V and 4 bases from J, the gap between germline ends came to 17 bases. CDR1 is SGHRS, CDR2 YFSETQ, per germline. CDR3 length equals 14 residues. CDR3 loop: CASMPGGLADTQYF. As DNA, the CDR3 is TGCGCCAGTATGCCGGGGGGCCTGGCAGATACGCAGTATTTT.

This chain uses TRBV6-1 with TRBJ2-7, with 9 bases fitting TRBD2. The germline CDR1 and CDR2 sequences are MNHNS and SASEGT. V was clipped by 6 bases and J by 1 base; unmatched bases: 7. This CDR3 is built from 15 residues. Here the CDR3 DNA reads TGTGCCAGCAGATTAGCGGGGGAAAGATCCTACGAGCAGTACTTC. Protein: CASRLAGERSYEQYF.

This chain connects TRBV5-6 to TRBJ1-5; possible D gene TRBD1, 6 bases. The germline CDR1 and CDR2 sequences are SGHDT and YYEEEE. This CDR3 has 14 amino acids. With 4 bases removed from V and 6 bases from J, the gap between germline ends came to 14 bases. CDR3 residues: CASSLGQFGQPQHF. Written as DNA, the CDR3 is TGTGCCAGCAGCCTCGGACAGTTCGGTCAGCCCCAGCATTTT.

This clone came up once. The chain employs TRBV11-3 and TRBJ2-5; 7 bases fit TRBD2. The J call may be faulty, since TRBJ2-7 better matches the DNA end. The CDR3 extends over 18 amino acids. Per the germline V gene, CDR1 is SGHNT and CDR2 is YENEEA. CDR3 in amino acids: CASSPGLTGGPSSYEQYF. The CDR3 DNA follows: TGTGCCAGCAGCCCTGGTTTAACGGGAGGTCCCTCCTCCTACGAGCAGTACTTC.

The chain carries TRBV19 and TRBJ2-2; D possibly corresponds to TRBD2 (5 bases). Germline CDR1 and CDR2: LNHDA and SQIVND (reference sequence). This CDR3 spans 19 amino acids. V gave up 3 bases and J gave up 0 bases, with 20 bases separating them. In DNA, the CDR3 is TGTGCCAGTAGTATCCCGCCGGGGTGGCAGGCTGCGAACACCGGGGAGCTGTTTTTT. Translation gives CASSIPPGWQAANTGELFF. The full variable domain, in which reference TRBV19 and TRBJ2-2 provide the parts outside the CDR3, is DGGITQSPKYLFRKEGQNVTLSCEQNLNHDAMYWYRQDPGQGLRLIYYSQIVNDFQKGDIAEGYSVSREKKESFPLTVTSAQKNPTAFYLCASSIPPGWQAANTGELFFGEGSRLTVL.

The gene calls are TRBV11-3 and TRBJ2-3; D not certain. Trimming stripped 5 bases from V and 4 bases from J, with 7 bases between. CDR1 SGHNT and CDR2 YENEEA come from the germline V gene. The CDR3 is 12 residues long. The CDR3 DNA sequence: TGTGCCAGCAGCCCTAAACCAGATACGCAGTATTTT. This encodes CASSPKPDTQYF.

The chain recombines TRBV6-1 with TRBJ2-5, with D maybe TRBD2 (5 bases). There are 17 residues in the CDR3. The germline gives CDR1 MNHNS, CDR2 SASEGT. Trimming cost V 2 bases and J 1 base, with 17 bases left between them. CDR3 DNA sequence: TGTGCCAGCAGTGAAAACCGCTGGCGGGCACTCCAAGAGACCCAGTACTTC. Its translation: CASSENRWRALQETQYF.